What follows are 10 T cell receptor beta chains derived from one specimen sequenced in a study of blood T cell repertoires in COVID-19. TCRdb's copy holds only in-frame clones and misses some; the assay was immunoSEQ multiplex PCR. Among roughly 140,000 clones listed, roughly 81% were seen once. The specimen was peripheral blood. The receptors stem from a woman aged 55-75 years with COVID-19, enrolled during active disease.

The genes are TRBV11-2 and TRBJ1-2, with 8 bases that match TRBD1. J was trimmed by 7 bases and V by 10 bases; bases with no gene match: 11. This CDR3 region has 13 residues. Per the germline V gene, CDR1 is SGHAT and CDR2 is FQNNGV. CDR3 loop: CATTTGEASGYTF. The CDR3 nucleotides are TGTGCCACAACGACAGGGGAGGCTTCTGGCTACACCTTC.

The rearrangement uses TRBV19 and TRBJ1-1, with D unclear. The V end lost 3 bases, the J end lost 0 bases, and 14 bases lay between the germline ends. The V gene's germline CDR1 is LNHDA and CDR2 SQIVND (reference sequence). This CDR3 has 16 amino acids. The CDR3 DNA reads TGTGCCAGTAGTATCATGGCATTCAACATGAACACTGAAGCTTTCTTT. It codes for CASSIMAFNMNTEAFF.

The chain recombines TRBV3-1 (or the pseudogene TRBV3-2) with TRBJ2-1; TRBD2 aligns across 11 bases. Trimming at V came to 2 bases and at J to 2 bases, leaving 2 bases not matched to a gene. CDR1 and CDR2 (germline): LGHDT, YNNKEL (reference sequence). CDR3 length equals 16 residues. The CDR3 loop is CASSQHSGRAYNEQFF. CDR3 nucleotides: TGTGCCAGCAGCCAACATAGCGGGAGGGCCTACAATGAGCAGTTCTTC.

This clone has only a few counts. The chain has TRBV19 and TRBJ1-5, with 7 bases fitting TRBD1. This CDR3 region has 15 residues. Trimming at V came to 6 bases and at J to 2 bases, leaving 7 bases not matched to a gene. Germline CDR1 and CDR2: LNHDA and SQIVND (reference sequence). The CDR3 loop reads CASRLTGKGNQPQHF. The DNA for the CDR3 is TGTGCCAGTAGGCTGACAGGGAAGGGCAATCAGCCCCAGCATTTT.

The chain uses TRBV29-1 and TRBJ1-1, with 9 bases that match TRBD1. The CDR3 loop spans 14 amino acids. Germline V gene lookup returns CDR1 SQVTM and CDR2 ANQGSEA. With V trimmed by 4 bases and J by 4 bases, 7 bases remained unmatched. The CDR3, as DNA: TGCAGCGTTGGGGGACAGGGAAGTGGCACTGAAGCTTTCTTT. This codes for CSVGGQGSGTEAFF.

The chain links TRBV27 to TRBJ2-5; 9 nucleotides align to TRBD1. The junction had 6 bases not matched to a gene; V was cut back by 6 bases and J by 4 bases. The V gene's germline CDR1 is MNHEY and CDR2 SMNVEV (reference sequence). This CDR3 comprises 14 residues. This CDR3 is CASRPQGAGETQYF. CDR3 DNA: TGTGCCAGCAGGCCACAGGGGGCTGGAGAGACCCAGTACTTC.

This clone was counted at least ten times. This chain joins TRBV6-1 and TRBJ2-7, with 12 nucleotides matching TRBD1. There are 15 residues in the CDR3. CDR1 and CDR2 from the germline V gene are MNHNS and SASEGT. After removal of 2 bases from V and 7 bases from J, the junction contained 6 bases not matched to a gene. CDR3 DNA: TGTGCCAGCAGTGAACTTGGGACAGGGGGCAGAGAGCAGTACTTC. Its protein product is CASSELGTGGREQYF.

This chain links TRBV6-5 with TRBJ2-7; possibly TRBD2 for D (5 bases). The V gene's germline CDR1 is MNHEY and CDR2 SVGAGI. This CDR3 is 15 amino acids long. The V gene lost 4 bases and the J gene lost 0 bases, with 13 bases spanning the gap. The chain's CDR3 is CASSSSSIVSYEQYV. For the CDR3, the DNA is TGTGCCAGCAGTTCTAGCAGCATTGTCTCCTACGAGCAGTACGTC.

The V gene is TRBV10-3, the J gene TRBJ2-1; the D gene is possibly TRBD2 (5 bases). CDR3 size: 13 residues. V lost 4 bases and J lost 5, with 9 bases in between. CDR1 is ENHRY, CDR2 SYGVKD, per germline. CDR3 in amino acids: CAISGEGDNEQFF. In DNA, the CDR3 is TGTGCCATCAGTGGTGAGGGTGACAATGAGCAGTTCTTC.

The chain couples TRBV7-8 to TRBJ2-7; D is uncertain. Per germline, CDR1 SGHVS and CDR2 FQNEAQ. V lost 4 bases and J lost 3, with 7 bases in between. The CDR3 covers 12 residues. This CDR3 reads CASSSVLYEQYF. The CDR3 region has the DNA TGTGCCAGCAGCTCGGTCCTCTACGAGCAGTACTTC.